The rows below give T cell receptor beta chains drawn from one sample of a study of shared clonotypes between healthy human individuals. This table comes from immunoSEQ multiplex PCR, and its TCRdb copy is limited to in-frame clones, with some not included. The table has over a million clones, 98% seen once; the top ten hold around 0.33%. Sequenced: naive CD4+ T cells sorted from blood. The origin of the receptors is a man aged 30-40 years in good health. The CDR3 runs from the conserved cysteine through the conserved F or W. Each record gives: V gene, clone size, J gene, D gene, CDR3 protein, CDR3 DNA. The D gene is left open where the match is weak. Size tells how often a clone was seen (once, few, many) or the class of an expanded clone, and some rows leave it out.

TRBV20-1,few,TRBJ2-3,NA,CSARYTDTQYF,TGCAGTGCTAGGTACACAGATACGCAGTATTTT
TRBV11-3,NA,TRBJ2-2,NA,CASSGLGGELFF,TGTGCCAGTTCAGGGTTAGGTGGGGAGCTGTTTTTT
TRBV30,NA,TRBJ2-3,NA,CAWSSLTLGAQYF,TGTGCCTGGAGTTCGCTGACTCTGGGGGCGCAGTATTTT
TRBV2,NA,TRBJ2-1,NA,CASSEFGEQFF,TGTGCCAGCAGTGAATTTGGCGAGCAGTTCTTC
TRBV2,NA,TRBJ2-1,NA,CASRVAVEQFF,TGTGCCAGCAGAGTAGCGGTTGAGCAGTTCTTC
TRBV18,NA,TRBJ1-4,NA,CASSPGPGLKLFF,TGTGCCAGCTCACCAGGGCCCGGCTTAAAACTGTTTTTT
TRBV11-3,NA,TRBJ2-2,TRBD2,CASSLAGVYGELFF,TGTGCCAGCAGCCTAGCGGGAGTATATGGGGAGCTGTTTTTT
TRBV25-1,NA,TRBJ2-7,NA,CATRDSAGSSYEQYF,TGTGCCACCCGAGACAGTGCGGGAAGCTCCTACGAGCAGTACTTC
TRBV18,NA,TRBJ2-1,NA,CASSLTDWDNEQFF,TGTGCCAGCTCACTTACCGACTGGGACAATGAGCAGTTCTTC
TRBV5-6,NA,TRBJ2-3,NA,CASSLIGADTQYF,TGTGCCAGCAGCTTGATCGGGGCAGATACGCAGTATTTT
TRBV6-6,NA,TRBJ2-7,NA,CASRGAQSHEQYF,TGTGCCAGCAGAGGGGCCCAAAGCCACGAGCAGTACTTC
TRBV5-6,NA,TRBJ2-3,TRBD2,CASTDGLAATDTQYF,TGTGCCAGCACGGACGGACTAGCGGCTACAGATACGCAGTATTTT
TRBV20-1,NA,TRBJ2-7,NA,CSAGHYEQYF,TGCAGTGCTGGGCATTACGAGCAGTACTTC
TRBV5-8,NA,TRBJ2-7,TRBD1,CASSDRGTGVYEQYF,TGTGCCAGCAGCGACCGTGGCACAGGGGTCTACGAGCAGTACTTC
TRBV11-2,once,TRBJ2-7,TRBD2,CASSLRTSGSPQQYF,TGTGCCAGCAGCTTAAGGACTAGCGGGTCCCCCCAGCAGTACTTC
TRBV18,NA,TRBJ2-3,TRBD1,CASSPRGRGQGDTQYF,TGTGCCAGCTCACCACGTGGCAGGGGGCAGGGAGATACGCAGTATTTT
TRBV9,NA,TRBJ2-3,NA,CASSVAPSSTDTQYF,TGTGCCAGCAGCGTAGCCCCCTCTAGCACAGATACGCAGTATTTT
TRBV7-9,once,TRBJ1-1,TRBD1,CASSWTGEGTEAFF,TGTGCCAGCAGCTGGACAGGGGAGGGAACTGAAGCTTTCTTT
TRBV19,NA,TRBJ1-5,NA,CASSARRGRNQPQHF,TGTGCCAGTAGTGCCCGCAGGGGAAGAAATCAGCCCCAGCATTTT
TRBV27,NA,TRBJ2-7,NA,CASSFLDYEQYF,TGTGCCAGCAGTTTCCTTGATTACGAGCAGTACTTC
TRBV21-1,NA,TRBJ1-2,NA,CASDYGPDNCYGYTF,TGTGCCAGCGACTACGGCCCCGACAACTGCTATGGCTACACCTTC
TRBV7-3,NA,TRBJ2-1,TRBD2,CASSLAGGLGNEQFF,TGTGCCAGCAGTTTAGCGGGAGGGCTTGGCAATGAGCAGTTCTTC
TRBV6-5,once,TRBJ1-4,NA,CASRDSANEKLFF,TGTGCCAGCAGAGACAGTGCAAATGAAAAACTGTTTTTT
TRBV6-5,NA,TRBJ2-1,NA,CASSPGTVSSEQFF,TGTGCCAGCAGTCCTGGGACTGTTTCCAGTGAGCAGTTCTTC
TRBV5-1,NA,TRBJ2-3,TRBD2,CASSQRLAGGPSTDTQYF,TGCGCCAGCAGCCAGAGACTAGCGGGAGGGCCTAGCACAGATACGCAGTATTTT
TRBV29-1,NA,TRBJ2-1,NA,CSVEGRTAYNEQFF,TGCAGCGTTGAAGGGCGGACTGCCTACAATGAGCAGTTCTTC
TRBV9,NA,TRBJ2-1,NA,CASSPQSEQFF,TGTGCCAGCAGCCCCCAATCTGAGCAGTTCTTC
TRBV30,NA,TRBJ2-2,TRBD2,CAWSVQKRELGGELFF,TGTGCCTGGAGTGTACAGAAGCGGGAGTTGGGCGGGGAGCTGTTTTTT
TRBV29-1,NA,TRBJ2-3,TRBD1,CSVAQGADTQYF,TGCAGCGTTGCCCAGGGGGCAGATACGCAGTATTTT
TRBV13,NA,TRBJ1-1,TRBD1,CASSPHRRPGQEDTEAFF,TGTGCCAGCAGCCCACACCGTCGTCCGGGACAGGAGGACACTGAAGCTTTCTTT
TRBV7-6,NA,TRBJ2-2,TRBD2,CAIPKKGAGGPYTGELFF,TGTGCCATACCGAAGAAGGGGGCGGGAGGGCCTTACACCGGGGAGCTGTTTTTT
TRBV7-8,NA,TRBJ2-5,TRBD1,CASSVGGYGTQYF,TGTGCCAGCTCGGTAGGGGGCTATGGGACCCAGTACTTC